The clone carrying this T cell receptor (beta chain) was counted only a few times. The data were obtained in a study of blood T cell repertoires in COVID-19. Study-level background: The United States, Italy and Spain were the sources of the acute and convalescent COVID-19 samples.

Produced via immunoSEQ multiplex PCR; TCRdb's table is partial and in-frame only. The table has more than 250,000 clones, 86% seen once. Individuals aged about 18 to 90 years were recruited from around 22 US areas. Donors in Cohort 3 who had recovered were those with two negative PCRs, healthcare professional clearance, or resolution of their symptoms. Looked up from germline, CDR1 is SNHLY and CDR2 is FYNNEI. V lost 3 bases and J lost 6, with 6 bases in between. This CDR3 is 12 amino acids long. Sequenced: PBMCs or T cells enriched from blood (not recorded which). The V call is TRBV2, the J call TRBJ2-1; D ambiguous. The TCR originated in a woman in her late teens or twenties who had recovered from COVID-19. CDR3 nucleotides: TGTGCCAGCAGTGAGGCCATCAATGAGCAGTTCTTC. Amino acid sequence: CASSEAINEQFF.